This T cell receptor beta chain was retrieved from a study of vaccination effects on CD4 cells after COVID-19. Background on the study: Participants completed two doses of the BNT162b2 or mRNA-1273 vaccine.

The protocol was immunoSEQ multiplex PCR, while the TCRdb copy is restricted to in-frame clones and leaves out a portion. This table has tens of thousands of clones, around 69% appearing once. Antigen-specific CD4+ T cells were first expanded with viral peptide pools by the ViraFEST assay and only then sequenced. Culture proceeded for nine to ten days, and CD4+ T cells were then isolated. Infection dated between March and December 2020, before the Alpha, Beta and Delta variants reached the United States. As regards this clone: The antigen is undetermined.

Germline values: CDR1 SSHAT, CDR2 FNYEAQ (reference sequence). The CDR3 contains 17 residues. This clonotype originated in a human donor who had a prior SARS-CoV-2 infection. The sample consisted of CD4+ T cells from PBMCs cultured with HCoV-NL63 spike peptides, taken before COVID-19 vaccination. The chain links TRBV7-7 to TRBJ2-2; either TRBD1 or TRBD2 may fit D (6 bases each). The CDR3 DNA reads TGTGCTAGCGGCCTTACTACAGGGCCGCAAAACACCGGGGAGCTGTTTTTT. This codes for CASGLTTGPQNTGELFF.